This paragraph reports one T cell receptor (beta chain). Which antigen it targets is not known. No much larger clonotype is one base removed from it; base qualities were not supplied. This sample is part of a study of early T cells in non-severe SARS-CoV-2 infection listed by TCRdb under 2021. Looking at the study overall: Bulk RNA from unsorted whole blood was used for TCR sequencing, so alpha and beta chains could not be paired.

Taken from cysteine to phenylalanine, the CDR3 has 14 residues. Of all the DNA, just the CDR3 is kept, 42 bases in frame from base 1. As encoded in the germline V gene, CDR1 is MDHEN while CDR2 is SYDVKM. Cut back by 8 bases and 5 bases, the V and J ends lie 18 bases apart. Set within a cohort of healthcare workers in London, UK, this nested case-control study involved weekly PCR testing of nasopharyngeal swabs along with blood sampling. Healthcare workers were enrolled in the week of the UK lockdown, from 23 to 31 March 2020, and were followed every week for up to roughly 16 weeks. Library preparation employed 5' RACE. Sequenced using a NextSeq 500. In the TCR library protocol, unique molecular identifiers were attached to individual cDNA molecules to correct for PCR bias and sequencing error. Both TCR alpha and beta chains were sequenced, and tight co-correlation was observed between alpha and beta sequence abundances in each sample. For the original study's pipeline: Decombinator V4 was used to annotate TCR sequences for V gene, J gene and CDR3. Expanded TCRs were defined as changing significantly between any two time points under a Poisson model with p below 0.0001. TCR abundances were normalised to the total number of TCRs sequenced per sample and expressed as counts per million. TRAV1-2 paired with TRAJ12, TRAJ20 or TRAJ33 defined MAIT TCRs, while TRAV10 paired with TRAJ18 defined iNKT TCRs. VDJdb, accessed 1 November 2021, was searched for CMV, EBV and SARS-CoV-2 annotated TCRs, with TCRs annotated for multiple antigens excluded. TCRdb trimmed the raw reads at Q25, called clones with MiXCR and kept productive beta chains. All rows with the same CDR3 protein become a single entry with the most common DNA and genes. TCRdb, not the authors, supplied the V and J calls. Recorded for this sample are some 100,000 distinct CDR3 sequences; approximately 15% of them occurred a single time. The ten largest clonotypes hold just under 0.6% of the sample.

General conclusions and limits of the study: VDJdb matching was skewed toward anti-spike CD8 responses and likely underestimated virus-specific expansions, missing private and CD4 specificities.

The clonotype was recovered from an adult who was a healthcare worker with PCR-confirmed SARS-CoV-2 infection or an uninfected control (not recorded which). Recombination linked TRBV28 to TRBJ1-2; a tentative D match to TRBD1 spans 6 bases. The sequenced material came from whole blood. The CDR3 here reads CASSSRGRGYGYTF. The nucleotide sequence reads TGTGCCAGCTCTTCGCGGGGGCGAGGTTATGGCTACACCTTC.